Listed here are 16 T cell receptor beta chains from one sample, sequenced in a study of shared clonotypes between healthy human individuals (dated by TCRdb to 2020 to 2022). Receptor amplification or capture employed the immunoSEQ multiplex PCR assay. In its TCRdb copy, this immuneACCESS table keeps in-frame sequences only and misses some clones. Where compared with another copy, unresolved V genes explain less than half of these, and the others have no known cause. This sample has hundreds of thousands of clones in its table, and approximately 74% of those were observed once. The ten largest clones take up 1.5% to 2% of the sample. Specimen: memory CD4+ T cells sorted from blood. Interpreted using the paper, the cell subset or site label stands for: CD45RA-negative fraction. The source of these receptors is a woman under 40 in good health.

This clone has a single count. A much larger clone sits a single nucleotide away, making a read error possible. Within the sample, other DNA sequences also encode this same CDR3. This chain links TRBV4-2 with TRBJ2-1, with 10 bases matching TRBD2. Germline CDR1 reads LGHNA; CDR2 reads YNFKEQ. The CDR3 runs 14 residues. V dropped 1 base and J dropped 8; count of bases not matched to a gene: 2. The CDR3 loop reads CASSQGLAGDEQFF. CDR3 in DNA: TGTGCCAGCAGCCAAGGCCTAGCGGGAGATGAGCAGTTCTTC.

About this clone itself: At the DNA level, this CDR3 is encoded by other sequences in the same sample as well. CDR3 loop: CASSPYTGTGELFF. DNA of the CDR3: TGTGCCAGCAGTCCATATACTGGCACCGGGGAGCTGTTTTTT. V and J are TRBV27 and TRBJ2-2; D call uncertain. The CDR3 consists of 14 residues. CDR1 is MNHEY and CDR2 is SMNVEV in the germline V gene (reference sequence). Deletions cut 5 bases from V and 4 bases from J, with 11 bases between.

This clone has a handful of counts. The chain has TRBV28 and TRBJ1-1; 8 nucleotides agree with TRBD1. Germline CDR1 and CDR2: MDHEN and SYDVKM. CDR3 size: 14 residues. V was clipped by 8 bases and J by 6 bases; unmatched bases: 11. The CDR3: CASSGAGGASEAFF. The CDR3 DNA reads TGTGCCAGCTCTGGGGCAGGGGGCGCTTCTGAAGCTTTCTTT.

This chain uses TRBV9 with TRBJ1-5, with a tentative D call TRBD1 (6 bases). In germline, CDR1 is SGDLS, CDR2 YYNGEE. This CDR3 region has 14 residues. V lost 4 bases and J lost 7, with 15 bases in between. The CDR3 sequence: CASSQGGAEQPQHF. CDR3 DNA: TGTGCCAGCAGCCAAGGGGGGGCAGAGCAGCCCCAGCATTTT.

This clone has just a few counts. The rearrangement links TRBV25-1 to TRBJ1-5, with D unclear. The CDR3 spans 15 residues. The V and J ends lost 3 bases and 2 bases respectively, with 11 bases between them. Germline loops: CDR1 MGHDK, CDR2 SYGVNS. CDR3 nucleotides: TGTGCCAGCAGTGATGGTGGCCTCGGCAATCAGCCCCAGCATTTT. Translating it yields CASSDGGLGNQPQHF.

The chain employs TRBV28 and TRBJ1-1; possible D gene TRBD1, 5 bases. The V gene's germline CDR1 is MDHEN and CDR2 SYDVKM. V dropped 2 bases and J dropped 4 bases, with 14 bases sitting between them. The CDR3 contains 15 residues. Written as DNA, the CDR3 is TGTGCCAGCAGTTTAAGAAGTTTTGGGGGCACTGAAGCTTTCTTT. It specifies CASSLRSFGGTEAFF. Based on the CDR3 plus reference TRBV28 and TRBJ1-1, the full variable domain is DVKVTQSSRYLVKRTGEKVFLECVQDMDHENMFWYRQDPGLGLRLIYFSYDVKMKEKGDIPEGYSVSREKKERFSLILESASTNQTSMYLCASSLRSFGGTEAFFGQGTRLTVV.

V usage is TRBV5-4 and J usage is TRBJ2-2; 8 nucleotides align to TRBD2. V was clipped by 3 bases and J by 5 bases; unmatched bases: 3. Germline-derived CDR1 and CDR2 are SGHNT and YYREEE (reference sequence). The CDR3 length is 14 residues. DNA for the CDR3: TGTGCCAGCAGCTCGGGAGGGTGGACCGGGGAGCTGTTTTTT. The encoded protein is CASSSGGWTGELFF.

The chain uses TRBV7-3 and TRBJ2-2, with D unclear. Trimming shortened V by 5 bases and J by 6 bases, and 10 bases separated the two germline ends. Per the germline V gene, CDR1 is SGHTA and CDR2 is FQGTGA. The CDR3 has 13 residues. In DNA form, the CDR3 reads TGTGCCAGCAGCCAAAATCTAGCCGGGGAGCTGTTTTTT. It yields the protein CASSQNLAGELFF.

The chain links TRBV27 to TRBJ1-4, with a weak D call TRBD1 (5 bases). The germline CDR1 and CDR2 sequences are MNHEY and SMNVEV (reference sequence). Trimming left V 1 base short and J 5 bases short, with 11 bases between. The length of the CDR3 is 15 residues. CDR3 nucleotide sequence: TGTGCCAGCAGTTTATGGGCAGGGCGCAATGAAAAACTGTTTTTT. The encoded protein is CASSLWAGRNEKLFF.

The V gene is TRBV11-2, the J gene TRBJ2-5; D ambiguous. Trimming pared 4 bases from V and 3 bases from J, leaving 9 bases between. This CDR3 has 13 residues. Germline CDR1 SGHAT, CDR2 FQNNGV. CDR3 protein: CASSSYQEETQYF. The CDR3 nucleotides read TGTGCCAGCAGCTCATACCAGGAAGAGACCCAGTACTTC.

This rearrangement joins TRBV5-1 to TRBJ2-7, with D perhaps matching TRBD2 (6 bases). CDR1 and CDR2 (germline): SGHRS, YFSETQ. The CDR3 has 13 amino acids. V was cut by 4 bases and J by 7 bases, with 15 bases left in between. CDR3 in amino acids: CASSTGLPGEQYF. DNA for the CDR3: TGCGCCAGCAGCACAGGACTACCTGGGGAGCAGTACTTC.

This sequence joins TRBV10-3 and TRBJ1-1; tentative D call: TRBD1 (6 bases). Germline V gene lookup returns CDR1 ENHRY and CDR2 SYGVKD. Trimming stripped 6 bases from V and 3 bases from J, with 14 bases between. The CDR3 is 14 amino acids. The CDR3 region has the DNA TGTGCCATCAGGAGGGTAGGGGGAGACACTGAAGCTTTCTTT. As protein: CAIRRVGGDTEAFF.

This clone has ten or more counts. The V call is TRBV2, the J call TRBJ2-5, with 10 nucleotides matching TRBD2. Losses at the gene ends were 4 bases for V and 2 bases for J; bases not matched to a gene: 13. Germline V lookup: CDR1 SNHLY, CDR2 FYNNEI. CDR3 length: 18 amino acids. CDR3 region: CASSVSSRLAGRQETQYF. The CDR3 DNA reads as TGTGCCAGCAGTGTATCGAGTAGACTAGCGGGCCGGCAAGAGACCCAGTACTTC.

The V and J genes are TRBV11-3 and TRBJ2-1; 9 bases agree with TRBD2. Germline-derived CDR1 and CDR2 are SGHNT and YENEEA. Germline trimming cut 1 base from V and 7 bases from J; bases unmatched to any gene: 14. This CDR3 spans 18 amino acids. The CDR3 sequence: CASSLGYTSGLGGNEQFF. DNA of the CDR3: TGTGCCAGCAGCTTAGGTTACACTAGCGGGCTGGGGGGTAATGAGCAGTTCTTC.

J is TRBJ2-3 and V is TRBV5-1; 10 bases map to TRBD2. With 4 bases clipped from V and 5 bases from J, the junction kept 10 bases outside the gene matches. Germline assignment: CDR1 SGHRS and CDR2 YFSETQ. This CDR3 is built from 16 residues. CDR3 amino acids: CASSPGVIAGGDTQYF. CDR3 sequence (DNA): TGCGCCAGCAGCCCCGGGGTTATAGCGGGAGGAGATACGCAGTATTTT.

This clone has ten or more counts. The rearrangement joins TRBV27 to TRBJ1-4; 8 bases fit TRBD1. CDR1 MNHEY and CDR2 SMNVEV come from the germline V gene (reference sequence). The length of the CDR3 is 14 residues. V trimming: 5 bases; J trimming: 5 bases; junction bases outside the gene matches: 4. The CDR3 DNA sequence: TGTGCCAGCAGTGGACAGGGCCTAAATGAAAAACTGTTTTTT. Translation gives CASSGQGLNEKLFF.